Included here is one TCR beta chain sequence, with context. Its specific antigen is unknown. Base qualities are not at hand, and no much larger clone is one base apart. The sample belongs to a study of T cells after yellow fever vaccination (dated 2019 in TCRdb). Describing the broader study: The SMART-Seq v4 Ultra Low Input RNA kit was used to prepare libraries from fractions with low cell numbers. To follow T-cell clones before and after primary and booster YFV17D yellow fever vaccination, bulk TCR alpha and beta repertoires were sequenced over time. Two healthy male donors, one aged 18 to 30 and one aged 30 to 40 years, made up the cohort. Blood samples were taken at several timepoints before and after primary and secondary immunization, and bulk PBMC replicates and cell subsets were isolated.

The germline ends are 13 bases apart after V is trimmed by 6 bases and J by 6 bases. The germline V gene (reference sequence) yields MNHEY for CDR1 and SMNVEV for CDR2. The CDR3 runs 13 residues from the cysteine to the phenylalanine. Kept here is only the CDR3 DNA, which spans 39 bases and is read in frame from base 1. Sample treatment or condition, as interpreted from the label and publication: live attenuated yellow fever vaccine strain. PBMCs were isolated from peripheral blood using a standard Ficoll-Paque protocol. CD4 and CD8 T-cell fractions were isolated with Dynabeads CD4 and CD8 positive selection kits. RNA was extracted with TriZol from bulk PBMCs, CD4 and CD8 fractions, and dextramer-positive and dextramer-negative fractions. The research as a whole found: A small fraction of clonotypes showed up in both the CD4 and CD8 compartments, probably as a result of convergent recombination. Because only two donors were included in the study, the extent to which the findings can be generalized is limited. Computational filtering was needed because FACS-sorted repertoires could contain abundant contaminating clonotypes from the bulk population. The secondary T-cell response was found to be weaker but faster than the primary response, with a peak reached on day 5 rather than on day 15. After the booster, most of the clones that had expanded following primary vaccination were detected again (around 95% of CD4 and around 90% of CD8), which suggests that memory was broadly maintained.

Sequencer: Illumina NovaSeq 6000. TCR cDNA was made using 5'RACE template switching, a step that added a universal primer site and unique molecular identifiers. cDNA synthesis was primed from both the TCR alpha and TCR beta constant segments. Two PCR steps were used to amplify libraries, with sample barcodes and sequencing adapters being added in the second step. Sequencing of the libraries was done on either Illumina HiSeq 2500 (2x100 bp) or NovaSeq (2x150 bp). Regarding the original processing steps: Demultiplexing of reads and collapsing into UMI consensus sequences were performed with MIGEC, and V(D)J alignment was carried out with MiXCR. Using edgeR on replicate PBMC samples, clonotypes were called vaccine-responding if FDR was below 0.01 and the log2 fold change was above 5 up to day 15. Each bulk clonotype received a CD4 or CD8 identity based on whether the sequenced CD4 or CD8 repertoire contained that clonotype at higher abundance. Using fastp trimming at Q25 and MiXCR clonotype assembly, TCRdb reanalyzed the public sequencing data and kept in-frame beta chains. Here each entry gathers all rows of one CDR3 protein and keeps the most common genes and DNA. The V and J calls were not made by the authors but by TCRdb's processing. This sample gives 340,000 or so distinct CDR3 sequences in total; 9.5% to 15% of them show up just once. The leading ten clones occupy 2.5% to 4% of the sample.

Recombination connected TRBV27 to TRBJ2-3, with a weak D call of TRBD2 (6 bases match). The sequence derives from a man between 18 and 29 years old who received the YFV17D yellow fever vaccine. The sample in question was CD4+ T cells sorted from PBMCs, obtained 15 days after the yellow fever booster vaccination. DNA sequence: TGTGCCAGCAGCCGGGACTTTGGGGATACGCAGTATTTT. Translated, this is CASSRDFGDTQYF.